The 28 T cell receptor beta chains given below trace back to one sample, sequenced in a study of CD8 T cells in Susac syndrome (dated by TCRdb to 2018 to 2020). Library preparation used the immunoSEQ multiplex PCR assay. RNA was extracted using the RNeasy kit, and about 0.45 to 1 ug of the RNA was reverse transcribed with random hexamers. Through fastp at Q25 and MiXCR, TCRdb rebuilt clones from the public reads, retaining in-frame beta chains. Rows are combined by CDR3 protein, so each entry shows the most common genes and DNA. This sample holds about 130,000 distinct CDR3 sequences; around 94% were observed only once. Roughly 0.087% of the sample belongs to the ten largest clones. Sequenced: CD4+ T cells from PBMCs. The receptors originated from a human donor in good health.

V usage is TRBV29-1 and J usage is TRBJ2-2; possibly TRBD1 for D (5 bases). With 7 bases removed from V and 6 bases from J, the gap between germline ends came to 12 bases. This CDR3 has 12 residues. Germline CDR1 and CDR2: SQVTM and ANQGSEA. CDR3 nucleotide sequence: TGCAGCGGGTTCGAAGGGGCCGGGGAGCTGTTTTTT. Translation: CSGFEGAGELFF.

The chain is built from TRBV10-1 and TRBJ2-7, with D perhaps matching TRBD1 or TRBD2 (5 bases each). Germline V gives CDR1 WNHNN, CDR2 SYGVQD (reference sequence). The CDR3 length is 14 residues. Trimming stripped 4 bases from V and 4 bases from J, with 14 bases between. The CDR3 DNA reads TGCGCCAGCAGTGGTGAGGGGCCGCCATACGAGCAGTACTTC. Protein product: CASSGEGPPYEQYF.

The rearrangement uses TRBV9 and TRBJ1-3; possibly TRBD1 for D (5 bases). CDR1 SGDLS and CDR2 YYNGEE come from the germline V gene. Deletions cut 4 bases from V and 5 bases from J, with 16 bases between. The CDR3 totals 15 residues. The CDR3 coding sequence is TGTGCCAGCAGCACGAGCGGGGCAGAACGAAACACCATATATTTT. This codes for CASSTSGAERNTIYF. Full variable domain (rest looked up from reference TRBV9 and TRBJ1-3): DSGVTQTPKHLITATGQRVTLRCSPRSGDLSVYWYQQSLDQGLQFLIQYYNGEERAKGNILERFSAQQFPDLHSELNLSSLELGDSALYFCASSTSGAERNTIYFGEGSWLTVV.

The chain links TRBV20-1 to TRBJ2-3; 8 bases map to TRBD2. Germline values: CDR1 DFQATT, CDR2 SNEGSKA (reference sequence). Trimming at V came to 4 bases and at J to 2 bases, leaving 8 bases not matched to a gene. This CDR3 is 15 amino acids long. Written as DNA, the CDR3 is TGCAGTGCTAACGGGAGGGGAGAATTCACAGATACGCAGTATTTT. Protein: CSANGRGEFTDTQYF.

This clonotype was seen once. The rearrangement uses TRBV4-1 and TRBJ2-6, with D maybe TRBD2 (5 bases). V gave up 0 bases and J gave up 0 bases, with 12 bases separating them. Looked up from germline, CDR1 is MGHRA and CDR2 is YSYEKL. This CDR3 is built from 18 residues. CDR3 DNA sequence: TGCGCCAGCAGCCAAGATCTAGGAGGTCACTCTGGGGCCAACGTCCTGACTTTC. This gives the protein CASSQDLGGHSGANVLTF.

This chain uses TRBV13 with TRBJ1-1; tentatively, D is TRBD1 (5 bases). Trimming took 5 bases from V and 1 from J, leaving 14 bases between them. The CDR3 runs to 15 residues. In germline, CDR1 is PRHDT, CDR2 FYEKMQ (reference sequence). The CDR3 DNA follows: TGTGCCAGCAGCCCCTGGGACCTGGGGAACACTGAAGCTTTCTTT. It encodes CASSPWDLGNTEAFF. The variable domain in full, completed from reference TRBV13 and TRBJ1-1, reads AAGVIQSPRHLIKEKRETATLKCYPIPRHDTVYWYQQGPGQDPQFLISFYEKMQSDKGSIPDRFSAQQFSDYHSELNMSSLELGDSALYFCASSPWDLGNTEAFFGQGTRLTVV.

This clonotype was counted a single time. The chain recombines TRBV20-1 with TRBJ1-4; D unresolved. The length of the CDR3 is 12 residues. Trimming took off 6 bases at V and 10 bases at J, with 15 bases between the two ends. Germline CDR1 is DFQATT and CDR2 is SNEGSKA (reference sequence). The CDR3 loop is CSASVRVGKLFF. Written as DNA, the CDR3 is TGCAGTGCCAGCGTCCGGGTTGGAAAACTGTTTTTT.

The rearrangement links TRBV27 to TRBJ2-2; D call uncertain. Looked up from germline, CDR1 is MNHEY and CDR2 is SMNVEV (reference sequence). The CDR3 covers 14 residues. Trimming stripped 3 bases from V and 3 bases from J, with 8 bases between. Here the CDR3 DNA reads TGTGCCAGCAGTTTTCGTGGGCACACCGGGGAGCTGTTTTTT. The encoded protein is CASSFRGHTGELFF.

The chain is built from TRBV18 and TRBJ2-1, with D possibly TRBD1 on 6 matching bases. Trimming took 5 bases from V and 1 from J, leaving 12 bases between them. CDR3 length: 15 residues. The germline V gene has CDR1 KGHSH and CDR2 LQKENI. CDR3 coding DNA: TGTGCCAGCTCATGGACAGACACATCCTACAATGAGCAGTTCTTC. Translating it yields CASSWTDTSYNEQFF.

V is TRBV19 and J is TRBJ2-1; 8 bases line up with TRBD1. V dropped 5 bases and J dropped 7; count of bases not matched to a gene: 7. Germline values: CDR1 LNHDA, CDR2 SQIVND (reference sequence). The CDR3 runs to 14 residues. CDR3 sequence (DNA): TGTGCCAGTAGTCTGCAGGGGGCGTGGAATGAGCAGTTCTTC. This gives the protein CASSLQGAWNEQFF. Together with reference TRBV19 and TRBJ2-1, the CDR3 gives the full variable domain: DGGITQSPKYLFRKEGQNVTLSCEQNLNHDAMYWYRQDPGQGLRLIYYSQIVNDFQKGDIAEGYSVSREKKESFPLTVTSAQKNPTAFYLCASSLQGAWNEQFFGPGTRLTVL.

The chain couples TRBV29-1 to TRBJ2-2, with D possibly being TRBD1 (6 bases). In germline, CDR1 is SQVTM, CDR2 ANQGSEA. The CDR3 is 14 residues long. V gave up 5 bases and J gave up 7 bases, with 17 bases separating them. The CDR3 DNA reads as TGCAGCGTTTCACCTACCACAGGGCGCGGGGAGCTGTTTTTT. Its translation: CSVSPTTGRGELFF.

The chain employs TRBV5-4 and TRBJ2-2; 9 bases fit TRBD1. From germline, CDR1 is SGHNT and CDR2 YYREEE (reference sequence). This CDR3 is 14 amino acids long. Unmatched junction bases numbered 4, after V lost 4 bases and J lost 6 bases. The CDR3 DNA follows: TGTGCCAGCAGCCCAGGGACAGGGTCCGGGGAGCTGTTTTTT. It translates to CASSPGTGSGELFF.

This sequence joins TRBV20-1 and TRBJ2-7; D could derive from TRBD1 or TRBD2 (6 bases each). V was clipped by 0 bases and J by 4 bases, with 13 bases between them. The CDR3 loop spans 14 amino acids. CDR1 is DFQATT and CDR2 is SNEGSKA in the germline V gene (reference sequence). The CDR3 DNA follows: TGCAGTGCTAGAGATCAGAGGGGGAGGTACGAGCAGTACTTC. Protein: CSARDQRGRYEQYF.

The chain joins TRBV14 to TRBJ2-7, with D unclear. The germline V gene encodes CDR1 SGHDN and CDR2 FVKESK. CDR3 size: 14 residues. V was pared by 1 base and J by 7 bases, with 14 bases between. CDR3: CASSQVGAFEEQYF. The CDR3 DNA follows: TGTGCCAGCAGCCAAGTCGGAGCCTTTGAGGAGCAGTACTTC.

The chain uses TRBV5-4 and TRBJ2-7, with unresolved D. V lost 2 bases, J lost 3 bases, and 6 bases lay in between. The CDR3 has 12 residues. Germline-derived CDR1 and CDR2 are SGHNT and YYREEE (reference sequence). The CDR3 region is CASSFRRYEQYF. The CDR3 region has the DNA TGTGCCAGCAGCTTCCGGCGCTACGAGCAGTACTTC.

This clonotype is a singleton in its sample. This sequence joins TRBV7-2 and TRBJ1-4; 10 bases line up with TRBD1. The CDR3 is made up of 14 amino acids. In germline, CDR1 is SGHTA, CDR2 FQGNSA. The trim removed 5 bases at V and 7 bases at J, leaving 4 bases unmatched. The CDR3 bases are TGTGCCAGCAGCCAGACAGGGGGCGGTGAAAAACTGTTTTTT. It encodes CASSQTGGGEKLFF. The variable domain in full, with the rest retrieved from reference TRBV7-2 and TRBJ1-4, is GAGVSQSPSNKVTEKGKDVELRCDPISGHTALYWYRQSLGQGLEFLIYFQGNSAPDKSGLPSDRFSAERTGGSVSTLTIQRTQQEDSAVYLCASSQTGGGEKLFFGSGTQLSVL.

J is TRBJ2-4 and V is TRBV19, with 7 nucleotides matching TRBD1. V lost 3 bases, J lost 1 base, and 9 bases stayed unmatched. Germline loops: CDR1 LNHDA, CDR2 SQIVND (reference sequence). The CDR3 is 17 residues long. This CDR3 reads CASSIHTGERAKNIQYF. The CDR3 DNA sequence: TGTGCCAGTAGTATTCACACAGGGGAAAGGGCCAAAAACATTCAGTACTTC.

This clonotype was observed a single time. V is TRBV5-1 and J is TRBJ2-1; 13 bases match TRBD2. This CDR3 is 17 amino acids long. The germline gives CDR1 SGHRS, CDR2 YFSETQ. V trimming: 4 bases; J trimming: 4 bases; junction bases outside the gene matches: 8. This chain's CDR3 is CASSEPGLAGLYNEQFF. Here the CDR3 DNA reads TGCGCCAGCAGCGAACCGGGACTAGCGGGACTATACAATGAGCAGTTCTTC.

The chain links TRBV4-3 to TRBJ1-5, with 7 bases identical to TRBD1. The germline V gene has CDR1 LGHNA and CDR2 YSLEER. This CDR3 has 15 amino acids. The ends lost 2 bases at V and 5 bases at J; junction bases unmatched: 6. Here the CDR3 DNA reads TGCGCCAGCAGCCAATTCACAGGGGTCGATCAGCCCCAGCATTTT. Encoded protein: CASSQFTGVDQPQHF.

This chain connects TRBV20-1 to TRBJ2-2, with D unclear. Trimming took 1 base from V and 1 from J, leaving 10 bases between them. Germline-derived CDR1 and CDR2 are DFQATT and SNEGSKA (reference sequence). The CDR3 totals 15 residues. CDR3 sequence (DNA): TGCAGTGCTAGAGCCAGGCCCCTGAACACCGGGGAGCTGTTTTTT. Protein product: CSARARPLNTGELFF.

The J gene is TRBJ2-7, the V gene TRBV7-2; 8 bases are shared with TRBD1. This CDR3 region has 15 residues. Trimming removed 1 base from V and 3 bases from J; junction bases left unmatched: 5. Germline values: CDR1 SGHTA, CDR2 FQGNSA. The CDR3 region has the DNA TGTGCCAGCAGCTTAGGGCGACAGGGGTTCTACGAGCAGTACTTC. Protein sequence: CASSLGRQGFYEQYF.

This chain links TRBV29-1 with TRBJ1-1; D not certain. Germline CDR1 SQVTM, CDR2 ANQGSEA. V dropped 6 bases and J dropped 1 base, with 9 bases sitting between them. This CDR3 is built from 12 residues. The DNA for the CDR3 is TGCAGCGTGCATATAACGAACACTGAAGCTTTCTTT. This gives the protein CSVHITNTEAFF.

This clonotype was recorded once. The rearrangement links TRBV11-2 to TRBJ2-3; TRBD2 agrees at 10 bases. CDR1 is SGHAT, CDR2 FQNNGV, per germline. The CDR3 extends over 15 amino acids. The J segment lost 2 bases and the V segment lost 5 bases, leaving 4 bases of the junction unmatched. The CDR3 loop reads CASSEREGFTDTQYF. Here the CDR3 DNA reads TGTGCCAGCAGCGAGCGGGAGGGCTTCACAGATACGCAGTATTTT. Full variable domain (outside the CDR3, taken from reference TRBV11-2 and TRBJ2-3): EAGVAQSPRYKIIEKRQSVAFWCNPISGHATLYWYQQILGQGPKLLIQFQNNGVVDDSQLPKDRFSAERLKGVDSTLKIQPAKLEDSAVYLCASSEREGFTDTQYFGPGTRLTVL.

The chain recombines TRBV15 with TRBJ1-1; 8 positions match TRBD1. The CDR3 covers 15 residues. The germline V gene encodes CDR1 LNHNV and CDR2 YYDKDF (reference sequence). With V trimmed by 0 bases and J by 1 base, 1 base remained unmatched. The CDR3 protein is CATSREGQGNTEAFF. The DNA of the CDR3 is TGTGCCACCAGCAGAGAAGGACAGGGGAACACTGAAGCTTTCTTT.

The chain is built from TRBV20-1 and TRBJ2-3; D might be TRBD2 (5 bases). Germline V gene sequence: CDR1 DFQATT, CDR2 SNEGSKA (reference sequence). This CDR3 comprises 14 residues. Trimming shortened V by 3 bases and J by 9 bases, and 19 bases separated the two germline ends. The CDR3 nucleotides are TGCAGTGCTAGGCCTCGAGCCCGGGGAGAGACGCAGTATTTT. This encodes CSARPRARGETQYF.

This rearrangement joins TRBV2 to TRBJ1-1; D gene ambiguous. V was pared by 10 bases and J by 0 bases, with 12 bases between. The germline CDR1 and CDR2 sequences are SNHLY and FYNNEI. This CDR3 contains 13 residues. CDR3 in amino acids: CATTSVLNTEAFF. The CDR3 DNA follows: TGTGCCACTACGAGCGTCTTGAACACTGAAGCTTTCTTT.

The CDR3 DNA reads as TGCAGTGCTAGAGATCTGGTTTCGGCAGAAGAGACCCAGTACTTC. It specifies CSARDLVSAEETQYF. The rearrangement links TRBV20-1 to TRBJ2-5; unclear D gene. This CDR3 spans 15 amino acids. The V gene lost 0 bases and the J gene lost 3 bases, with 14 bases spanning the gap. Germline V gene lookup returns CDR1 DFQATT and CDR2 SNEGSKA (reference sequence).

The V call is TRBV7-9, the J call TRBJ1-2; D is undetermined. The CDR3 is made up of 13 amino acids. Trimming stripped 4 bases from V and 7 bases from J, with 13 bases between. Germline values: CDR1 SEHNR, CDR2 FQNEAQ (reference sequence). The CDR3 nucleotides read TGTGCCAGCAGCTCAAAGAGTCAGTTTGGCTACACCTTC. This codes for CASSSKSQFGYTF.